These 25 T cell receptor beta chains originate from one sample sequenced in a study of STAT5B mutations in CD4+ large granular lymphocyte leukemia. Clones were sequenced by immunoSEQ multiplex PCR, and TCRdb holds only the in-frame ones, with some missing. The sample shows roughly 34,000 clones, over 65% of them seen only once. Material for sequencing was CD4+ T cells from blood buffy coats. These receptors all come from a human donor in good health.

The chain couples TRBV7-9 to TRBJ1-5, with D perhaps matching TRBD1 (5 bases). This CDR3 region has 16 residues. CDR1 and CDR2 from the germline V gene are SEHNR and FQNEAQ (reference sequence). Trimming took 5 bases from V and 0 from J, leaving 14 bases between them. This CDR3 reads CASSPLGGSSNQPQHF. CDR3 sequence (DNA): TGTGCCAGCAGCCCACTTGGGGGTTCTAGCAATCAGCCCCAGCATTTT.

The chain recombines TRBV18 with TRBJ1-1; TRBD1 agrees at 8 bases. The germline gives CDR1 KGHSH, CDR2 LQKENI. With V trimmed by 3 bases and J by 1 base, 4 bases remained unmatched. This CDR3 comprises 15 residues. The CDR3 nucleotides read TGTGCCAGCTCACCCCCCGGGACAGGGAACACTGAAGCTTTCTTT. Translated: CASSPPGTGNTEAFF.

J is TRBJ2-7 and V is TRBV11-3, with 10 bases that match TRBD2. Germline V CDR1 and CDR2: SGHNT, YENEEA. This CDR3 comprises 13 residues. With 4 bases clipped from V and 6 bases from J, the junction kept 3 bases outside the gene matches. The CDR3 region is CASSSSGSSEQYF. CDR3 DNA sequence: TGTGCCAGCAGCTCTAGCGGGAGTAGCGAGCAGTACTTC.

The chain employs TRBV5-1 and TRBJ1-2; perhaps TRBD1 as D (6 bases). The CDR3 is made up of 15 amino acids. V shed 4 bases and J shed 2 bases, with 15 bases lying between them. The germline V gene has CDR1 SGHRS and CDR2 YFSETQ. DNA for the CDR3: TGCGCCAGCAGCGTACAGGGTAGGGACAACTATGGCTACACCTTC. Translation gives CASSVQGRDNYGYTF.

The J gene is TRBJ2-1, the V gene TRBV5-6, with 9 nucleotides matching TRBD1. V was pared by 4 bases and J by 4 bases, with 6 bases of the junction left unmatched. CDR3 size: 15 residues. CDR1 SGHDT and CDR2 YYEEEE come from the germline V gene. The CDR3 protein is CASSPGTGRYNEQFF. CDR3 coding DNA: TGTGCCAGCAGCCCCGGGACAGGGAGGTACAATGAGCAGTTCTTC.

This chain uses TRBV5-1 with TRBJ2-3; TRBD1 matches 7 bases. This CDR3 is 16 amino acids long. The J segment lost 1 base and the V segment lost 4 bases, leaving 9 bases of the junction unmatched. The germline V gene encodes CDR1 SGHRS and CDR2 YFSETQ. The CDR3 loop is CASSQNRGTGTDTQYF. The CDR3 region has the DNA TGCGCCAGCAGCCAGAACAGGGGCACCGGCACAGATACGCAGTATTTT.

This clone was picked up a small number of times. The chain has TRBV9 and TRBJ1-1; 8 positions match TRBD1. The germline CDR1 and CDR2 sequences are SGDLS and YYNGEE. The CDR3 spans 16 residues. The ends lost 0 bases at V and 3 bases at J; junction bases unmatched: 7. CDR3 sequence reads: CASSVAPQGVYTEAFF. The CDR3 nucleotides read TGTGCCAGCAGCGTAGCCCCACAGGGGGTGTACACTGAAGCTTTCTTT.

The rearrangement joins TRBV19 to TRBJ1-2; D may be TRBD1 (6 bases). This CDR3 has 14 amino acids. Trimming pared 6 bases from V and 8 bases from J, leaving 19 bases between. Germline lookup yields CDR1 LNHDA and CDR2 SQIVND (reference sequence). CDR3 in DNA: TGTGCCAGTAGCCCTTGGCGGGGGCGCGGAGGCTACACCTTC. It is translated as CASSPWRGRGGYTF.

The chain employs TRBV7-2 and TRBJ1-1; possibly TRBD1 for D (5 bases). Trimming took off 1 base at V and 7 bases at J, with 22 bases between the two ends. The CDR3 spans 17 residues. Germline CDR1 reads SGHTA; CDR2 reads FQGNSA. DNA of the CDR3: TGTGCCAGCAGCTTAGGCTGGACTGGGACCAGGTCGGGTGAAGCTTTCTTT. This encodes CASSLGWTGTRSGEAFF.

This clone was recorded only once. V and J are TRBV29-1 and TRBJ2-7; a weak D match, TRBD1 (6 bases). The ends were cut back, 3 bases at V and 4 bases at J, with 10 bases in the middle. This CDR3 is 12 amino acids long. CDR1 and CDR2 (germline): SQVTM, ANQGSEA. In DNA form, the CDR3 reads TGCAGCGTTGACACAGGGCGATACGAGCAGTACTTC. Encoded protein: CSVDTGRYEQYF.

The chain couples TRBV19 to TRBJ2-2; D ambiguous. From germline, CDR1 is LNHDA and CDR2 SQIVND (reference sequence). The CDR3 length is 15 residues. V lost 7 bases and J 0 bases, leaving 12 bases between the germline ends. CDR3 residues: CASKFGFANTGELFF. CDR3 nucleotide sequence: TGTGCCAGTAAGTTCGGCTTTGCGAACACCGGGGAGCTGTTTTTT.

V gene TRBV7-2 combines with J gene TRBJ2-5; 9 nucleotides align to TRBD1. Germline CDR1 and CDR2: SGHTA and FQGNSA. J was trimmed by 2 bases and V by 5 bases; bases with no gene match: 3. The length of the CDR3 is 14 residues. The CDR3 sequence: CASSTGGGQETQYF. CDR3 nucleotides: TGTGCCAGCAGCACAGGGGGCGGGCAAGAGACCCAGTACTTC.

The rearrangement uses TRBV2 and TRBJ1-3, with D perhaps matching TRBD1 (5 bases). CDR3 length: 16 residues. The germline V gene encodes CDR1 SNHLY and CDR2 FYNNEI. V shed 1 base and J shed 0 bases, with 10 bases lying between them. Written as DNA, the CDR3 is TGTGCCAGCAGTGAAGGGGGCGCCAGCTCTGGAAACACCATATATTTT. Translated, it gives CASSEGGASSGNTIYF.

The chain couples TRBV19 to TRBJ1-1; possible D gene TRBD1, 5 bases. Trimming shortened V by 2 bases and J by 11 bases, and 18 bases separated the two germline ends. Germline V gene data show CDR1 as LNHDA and CDR2 as SQIVND (reference sequence). The CDR3 extends over 14 amino acids. DNA for the CDR3: TGTGCCAGTAGTATACAGGGAACCTCTTCTCGGGCTTTCTTT. The encoded protein is CASSIQGTSSRAFF.

This clone has a single count. CDR3 residues: CASSRGTSPDTQYF. The CDR3 DNA sequence: TGTGCCAGCAGCCGCGGGACTAGCCCAGATACGCAGTATTTT. The rearrangement links TRBV7-8 to TRBJ2-3, with TRBD2 matching 9 bases. The junction had 4 bases not matched to a gene; V was cut back by 5 bases and J by 4 bases. The CDR3 sequence is 14 residues long. Germline V CDR1 and CDR2: SGHVS, FQNEAQ. Full variable domain (outside the CDR3, taken from reference TRBV7-8 and TRBJ2-3): GAGVSQSPRYKVAKRGQDVALRCDPISGHVSLFWYQQALGQGPEFLTYFQNEAQLDKSGLPSDRFFAERPEGSVSTLKIQRTQQEDSAVYLCASSRGTSPDTQYFGPGTRLTVL.

The chain is built from TRBV5-5 and TRBJ1-2; TRBD1 is a possible D gene (5 bases). CDR3 length: 14 amino acids. Germline CDR1 SGHKS, CDR2 YYEKEE (reference sequence). Trimming removed 2 bases from V and 4 bases from J, with 12 bases in between. The DNA of the CDR3 is TGTGCCAGCAGCTTCGTGTCAGGGTCCTATGGCTACACCTTC. Its translation is CASSFVSGSYGYTF.

This clone was detected a few times. The chain has TRBV19 and TRBJ1-6, with no clear D. Germline CDR1 reads LNHDA; CDR2 reads SQIVND (reference sequence). The CDR3 extends over 16 amino acids. Trimming removed 3 bases from V and 0 bases from J, with 9 bases in between. This CDR3 is CASSIRGSSYNSPLHF. The CDR3 coding sequence is TGTGCCAGTAGTATTCGGGGAAGCTCCTATAATTCACCCCTCCACTTT.

This clone was seen only once. V gene TRBV15 combines with J gene TRBJ2-3; D is ambiguous. V was cut by 5 bases and J by 1 base, with 16 bases left in between. The CDR3 sequence is 16 residues long. Per the germline V gene, CDR1 is LNHNV and CDR2 is YYDKDF (reference sequence). The CDR3 sequence: CATSPGLQSGTDTQYF. The CDR3 coding sequence is TGTGCCACCAGCCCCGGCTTGCAGAGTGGCACAGATACGCAGTATTTT.

The chain is built from TRBV4-1 and TRBJ2-1; 7 bases agree with TRBD2. V was clipped by 1 base and J by 2 bases; unmatched bases: 8. From germline, CDR1 is MGHRA and CDR2 YSYEKL. There are 17 residues in the CDR3. CDR3 coding DNA: TGCGCCAGCAGCCAAGTTCCGGCGGGAGTAGCCTACAATGAGCAGTTCTTC. It codes for CASSQVPAGVAYNEQFF.

V and J are TRBV5-1 and TRBJ1-1; D unresolved. Trimming shortened V by 2 bases and J by 11 bases, and 16 bases separated the two germline ends. CDR1 SGHRS and CDR2 YFSETQ come from the germline V gene. The CDR3 has 13 residues. CDR3 residues: CASSFNSDSRAFF. CDR3 DNA sequence: TGCGCCAGCAGCTTTAATTCGGACTCGCGGGCTTTCTTT.

This clone qualifies as medium-sized (0.01 to 0.1%). The rearrangement uses TRBV7-8 and TRBJ1-5; D is perhaps TRBD1 (6 bases). CDR1 and CDR2 from the germline V gene are SGHVS and FQNEAQ. The CDR3 spans 15 residues. The V and J ends lost 5 bases and 3 bases respectively, with 14 bases between them. In DNA, the CDR3 is TGTGCCAGCAGCCCGGGGGGCCACTTCAATCAGCCCCAGCATTTT. It codes for CASSPGGHFNQPQHF.

The gene calls are TRBV6-1 and TRBJ2-2; TRBD2 matches at 8 bases. V lost 4 bases to trimming and J lost 5 bases; unmatched junction nucleotides: 6. CDR3 length equals 15 residues. The germline V gene encodes CDR1 MNHNS and CDR2 SASEGT. This CDR3 is CASSGREGRTGELFF. The CDR3 DNA follows: TGTGCCAGCAGTGGTCGGGAGGGCCGAACCGGGGAGCTGTTTTTT.

The chain carries TRBV4-2 and TRBJ1-1; the match to TRBD1 covers 8 bases. Germline V gives CDR1 LGHNA, CDR2 YNFKEQ. The CDR3 extends over 15 amino acids. Trimming cost V 1 base and J 0 bases; bases outside gene matches: 1. The CDR3 sequence: CASSQGQGMNTEAFF. The CDR3 DNA sequence: TGTGCCAGCAGCCAAGGACAGGGGATGAACACTGAAGCTTTCTTT.

CDR3 coding DNA: TGTGCCAGCAGCGCACAGGGGGGAGGCCAGCCCCAGCATTTT. Protein: CASSAQGGGQPQHF. The genes are TRBV7-2 and TRBJ1-5, with 8 bases matching TRBD1. In germline, CDR1 is SGHTA, CDR2 FQGNSA. Unmatched junction bases numbered 7, after V lost 5 bases and J lost 7 bases. This CDR3 has 14 residues.

The chain is built from TRBV10-2 and TRBJ2-1; D gene unclear. Per the germline V gene, CDR1 is WSHSY and CDR2 is SAAADI. CDR3 length: 14 residues. V lost 6 bases, J lost 9 bases, and 18 bases lay in between. The CDR3 reads CASRFGGSSAEQFF. CDR3 coding DNA: TGCGCCAGCAGATTTGGCGGTAGTTCTGCTGAGCAGTTCTTC.